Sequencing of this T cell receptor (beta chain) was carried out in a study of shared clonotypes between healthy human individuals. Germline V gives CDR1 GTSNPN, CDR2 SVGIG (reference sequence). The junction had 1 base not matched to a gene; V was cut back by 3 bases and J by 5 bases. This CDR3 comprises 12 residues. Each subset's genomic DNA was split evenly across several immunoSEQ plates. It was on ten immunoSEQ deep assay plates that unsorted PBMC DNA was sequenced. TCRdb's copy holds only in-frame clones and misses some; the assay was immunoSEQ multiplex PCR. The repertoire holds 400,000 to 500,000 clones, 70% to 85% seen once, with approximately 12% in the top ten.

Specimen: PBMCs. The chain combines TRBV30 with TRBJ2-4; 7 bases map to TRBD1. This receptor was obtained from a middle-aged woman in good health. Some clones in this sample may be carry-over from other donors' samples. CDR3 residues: CAWRQGENIQYF. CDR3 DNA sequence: TGTGCCTGGAGGCAGGGGGAAAACATTCAGTACTTC.